The clone carrying this T cell receptor (beta chain) was seen a handful of times. Antigen: not known. TCRdb redid the calling of the 5' RACE reads with MiXCR, one entry per CDR3 protein. The sample has some 210,000 distinct CDR3 sequences, 15% to 20% seen once. This record comes from a study of T-cell memory formation after mild COVID-19. The overall study: Largely donor-specific sequence clusters came from a couple of donors. Study observations and caveats: Contracting CD4+ clones were located mainly in CM and EM, and CD8+ clones in EMRA. Clones contracting across day 15 to 85 had a balanced CD4/CD8 profile; later expanding clones leaned CD4+. SARS-CoV-2 specificity was not confirmed for second-wave clones peaking on day 37.

V was shortened by 3 bases and J by 3 bases, with 6 bases between the two germline ends. The length of the CDR3 is 13 residues. The germline CDR1 and CDR2 sequences are LGHDT and YNNKEL (reference sequence). The source material was PBMCs or a T cell subset sorted from them (not recorded which). This TCR was recovered from an adult woman who had mild COVID-19 (a few samples of this study predate the infection). Cell type and time point are not known. J is TRBJ1-5 and V is TRBV3-1; D remains ambiguous. DNA for the CDR3: TGTGCCAGCAGCCAGGCAGCCAATCAGCCCCAGCATTTT. Protein: CASSQAANQPQHF. Full variable domain (rest looked up from reference TRBV3-1 and TRBJ1-5): DTAVSQTPKYLVTQMGNDKSIKCEQNLGHDTMYWYKQDSKKFLKIMFSYNNKELIINETVPNRFSPKSPDKAHLNLHINSLELGDSAVYFCASSQAANQPQHFGDGTRLSIL.